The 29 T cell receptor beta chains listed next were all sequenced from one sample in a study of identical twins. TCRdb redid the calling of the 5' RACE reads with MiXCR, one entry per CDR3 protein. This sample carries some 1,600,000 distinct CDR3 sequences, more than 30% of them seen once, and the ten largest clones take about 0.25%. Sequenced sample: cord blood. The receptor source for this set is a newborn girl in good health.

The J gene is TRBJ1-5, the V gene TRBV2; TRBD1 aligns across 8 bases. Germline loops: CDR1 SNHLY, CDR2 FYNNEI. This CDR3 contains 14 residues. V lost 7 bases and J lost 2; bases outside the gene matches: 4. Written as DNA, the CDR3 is TGTGCCAGCACTGCGGGACAGGGCAATCAGCCCCAGCATTTT. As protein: CASTAGQGNQPQHF. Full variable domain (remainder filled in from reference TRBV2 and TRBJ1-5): EPEVTQTPSHQVTQMGQEVILRCVPISNHLYFYWYRQILGQKVEFLVSFYNNEISEKSEIFDDQFSVERPDGSNFTLKIRSTKLEDSAMYFCASTAGQGNQPQHFGDGTRLSIL.

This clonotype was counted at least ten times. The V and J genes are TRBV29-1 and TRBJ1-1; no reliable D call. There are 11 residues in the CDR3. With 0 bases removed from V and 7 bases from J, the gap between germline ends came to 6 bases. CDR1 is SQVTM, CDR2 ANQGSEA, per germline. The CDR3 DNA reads TGCAGCGTTGAAGACGGCTATGAAGCTTTCTTT. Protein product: CSVEDGYEAFF. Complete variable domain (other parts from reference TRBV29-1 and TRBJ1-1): SAVISQKPSRDICQRGTSLTIQCQVDSQVTMMFWYRQQPGQSLTLIATANQGSEATYESGFVIDKFPISRPNLTFSTLTVSNMSPEDSSIYLCSVEDGYEAFFGQGTRLTVV.

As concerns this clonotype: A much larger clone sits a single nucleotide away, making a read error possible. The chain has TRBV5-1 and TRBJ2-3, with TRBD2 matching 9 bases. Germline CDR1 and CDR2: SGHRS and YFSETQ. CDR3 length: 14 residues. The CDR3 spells CVSSPGLAEDTQYF. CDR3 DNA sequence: TGCGTCAGCAGCCCGGGACTAGCAGAGGATACGCAGTATTTT.

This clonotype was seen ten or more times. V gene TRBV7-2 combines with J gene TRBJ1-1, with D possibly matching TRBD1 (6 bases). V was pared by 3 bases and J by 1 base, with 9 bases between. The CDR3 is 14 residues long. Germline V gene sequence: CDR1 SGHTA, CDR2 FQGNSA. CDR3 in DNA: TGTGCCAGCAGCTTGGGCAGGGGGAACACTGAAGCTTTCTTT. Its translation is CASSLGRGNTEAFF.

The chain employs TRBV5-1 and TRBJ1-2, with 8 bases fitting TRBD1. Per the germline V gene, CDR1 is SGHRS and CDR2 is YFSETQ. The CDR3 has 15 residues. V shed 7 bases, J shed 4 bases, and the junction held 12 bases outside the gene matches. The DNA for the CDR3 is TGCGCCAGCCGCCCCAGGGCGGGACAGGTCTATGGCTACACCTTC. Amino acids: CASRPRAGQVYGYTF.

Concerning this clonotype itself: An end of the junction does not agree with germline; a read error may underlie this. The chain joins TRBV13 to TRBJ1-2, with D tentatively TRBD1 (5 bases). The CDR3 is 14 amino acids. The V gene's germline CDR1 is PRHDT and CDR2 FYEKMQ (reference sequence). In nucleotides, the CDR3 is TGTGACAGCAGCAGGCGACGACAGAGCTATGGCTACACCTTC. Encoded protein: CDSSRRRQSYGYTF.

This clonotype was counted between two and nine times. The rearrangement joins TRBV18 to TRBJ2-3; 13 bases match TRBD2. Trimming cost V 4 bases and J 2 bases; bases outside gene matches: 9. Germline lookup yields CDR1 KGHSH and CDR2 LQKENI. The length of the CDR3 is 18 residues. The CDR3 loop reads CASSRRGLAGDLTDTQYF. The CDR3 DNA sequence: TGTGCCAGCTCACGCCGTGGACTAGCGGGGGACCTCACAGATACGCAGTATTTT.

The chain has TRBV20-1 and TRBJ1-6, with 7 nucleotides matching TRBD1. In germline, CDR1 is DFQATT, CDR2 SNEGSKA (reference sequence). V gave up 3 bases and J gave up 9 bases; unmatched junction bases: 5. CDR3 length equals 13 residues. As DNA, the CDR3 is TGCAGTGCTAGTCAGGGGGTAGGTTCACCCCTCCACTTT. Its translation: CSASQGVGSPLHF.

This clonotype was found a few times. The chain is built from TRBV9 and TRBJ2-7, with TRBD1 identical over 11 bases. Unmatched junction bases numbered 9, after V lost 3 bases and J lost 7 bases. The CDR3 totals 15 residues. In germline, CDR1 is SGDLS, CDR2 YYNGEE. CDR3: CASSGTGGSYNEQYF. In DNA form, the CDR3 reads TGTGCCAGCAGCGGGACAGGGGGCTCCTACAATGAGCAGTACTTC.

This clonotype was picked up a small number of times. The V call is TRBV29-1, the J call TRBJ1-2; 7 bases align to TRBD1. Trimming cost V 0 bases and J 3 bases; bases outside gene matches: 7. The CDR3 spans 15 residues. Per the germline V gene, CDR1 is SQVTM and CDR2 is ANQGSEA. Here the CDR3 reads CSVEDGEGAYYGYTF. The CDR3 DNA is TGCAGCGTTGAAGATGGGGAGGGGGCTTACTATGGCTACACCTTC.

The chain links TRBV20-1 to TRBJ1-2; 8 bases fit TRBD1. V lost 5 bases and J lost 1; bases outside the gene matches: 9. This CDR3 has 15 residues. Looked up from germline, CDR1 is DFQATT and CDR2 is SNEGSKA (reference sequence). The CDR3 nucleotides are TGCAGTGCTGTAGCAGGGGGCTGGTTTAACTATGGCTACACCTTC. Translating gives CSAVAGGWFNYGYTF.

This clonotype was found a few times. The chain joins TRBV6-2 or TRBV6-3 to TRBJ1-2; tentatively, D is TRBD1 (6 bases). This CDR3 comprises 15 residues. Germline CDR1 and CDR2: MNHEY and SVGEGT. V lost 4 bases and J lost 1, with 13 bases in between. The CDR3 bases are TGTGCCAGCAGTTTTCCCGGGACAAATAACTATGGCTACACCTTC. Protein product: CASSFPGTNNYGYTF.

The CDR3 DNA follows: TGCGCCAGCATCCTTCGGGCGGGACAGGGCCACAACCAGCCCCAGCATTTT. The encoded protein is CASILRAGQGHNQPQHF. The chain recombines TRBV5-1 with TRBJ1-5, with 9 bases lining up with TRBD1. Trimming removed 6 bases from V and 7 bases from J; junction bases left unmatched: 17. From germline, CDR1 is SGHRS and CDR2 YFSETQ. This CDR3 contains 17 residues.

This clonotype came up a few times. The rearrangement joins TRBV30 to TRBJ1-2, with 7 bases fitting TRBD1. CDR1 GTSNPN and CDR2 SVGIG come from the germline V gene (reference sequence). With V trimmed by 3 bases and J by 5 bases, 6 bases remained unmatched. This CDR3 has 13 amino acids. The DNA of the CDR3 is TGTGCCTGGAGGTCAGGGGGAGGGTATGGCTACACCTTC. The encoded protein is CAWRSGGGYGYTF. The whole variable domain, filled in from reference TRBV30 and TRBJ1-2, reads SQTIHQWPATLVQPVGSPLSLECTVEGTSNPNLYWYRQAAGRGLQLLFYSVGIGQISSEVPQNLSASRPQDRQFILSSKKLLLSDSGFYLCAWRSGGGYGYTFGSGTRLTVV.

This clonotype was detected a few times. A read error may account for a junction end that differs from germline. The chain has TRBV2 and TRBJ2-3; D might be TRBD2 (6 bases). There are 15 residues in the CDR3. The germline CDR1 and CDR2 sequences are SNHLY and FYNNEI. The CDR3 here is CASSARGGSTDAQYF. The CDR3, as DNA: TGTGCCAGCAGTGCCCGGGGAGGTTCCACAGATGCGCAGTATTTT.

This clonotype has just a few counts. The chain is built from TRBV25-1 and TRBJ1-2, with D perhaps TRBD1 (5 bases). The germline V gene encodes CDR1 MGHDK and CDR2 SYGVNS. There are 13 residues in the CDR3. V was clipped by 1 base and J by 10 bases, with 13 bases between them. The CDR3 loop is CASSESGGGSYTF. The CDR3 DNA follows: TGTGCCAGCAGTGAATCCGGGGGAGGATCCTACACCTTC.

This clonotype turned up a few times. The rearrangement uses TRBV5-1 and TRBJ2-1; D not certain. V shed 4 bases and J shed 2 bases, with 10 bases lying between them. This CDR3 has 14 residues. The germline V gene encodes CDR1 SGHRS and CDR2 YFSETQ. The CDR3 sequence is CASSTPKTYNEQFF. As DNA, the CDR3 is TGCGCCAGCAGCACCCCCAAGACCTACAATGAGCAGTTCTTC.

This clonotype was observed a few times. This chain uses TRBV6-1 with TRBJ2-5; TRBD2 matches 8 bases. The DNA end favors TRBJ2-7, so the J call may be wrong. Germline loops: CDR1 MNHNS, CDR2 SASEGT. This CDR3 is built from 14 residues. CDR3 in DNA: TGTGCCAGCAGTGGGATTCGGGGGGGCGACGAGCAGTACTTC. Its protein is CASSGIRGGDEQYF.

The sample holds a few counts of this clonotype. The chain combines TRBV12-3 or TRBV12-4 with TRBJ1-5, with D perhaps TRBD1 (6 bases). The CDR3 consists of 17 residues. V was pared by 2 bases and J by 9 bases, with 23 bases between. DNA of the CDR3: TGTGCCAGCAGTTTAAAGACGACAGGCGTCCGATTTTGGCCCCAGCATTTT. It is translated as CASSLKTTGVRFWPQHF.

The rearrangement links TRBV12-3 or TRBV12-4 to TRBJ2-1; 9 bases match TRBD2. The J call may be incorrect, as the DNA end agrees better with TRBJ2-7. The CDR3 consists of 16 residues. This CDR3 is CASSSSGVSSYNEQYF. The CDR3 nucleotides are TGTGCCAGCAGTTCTAGCGGGGTTAGCTCCTACAATGAGCAGTACTTC.

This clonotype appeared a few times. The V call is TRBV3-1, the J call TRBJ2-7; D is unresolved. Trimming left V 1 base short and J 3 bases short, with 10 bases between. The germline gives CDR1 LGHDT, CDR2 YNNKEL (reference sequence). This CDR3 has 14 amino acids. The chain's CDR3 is CASSQGNGGYEQYF. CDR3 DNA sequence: TGTGCCAGCAGCCAAGGGAACGGTGGCTACGAGCAGTACTTC.

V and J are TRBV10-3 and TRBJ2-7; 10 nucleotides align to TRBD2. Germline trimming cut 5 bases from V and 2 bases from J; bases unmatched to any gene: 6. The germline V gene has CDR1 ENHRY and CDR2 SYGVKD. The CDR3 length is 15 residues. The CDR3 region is CAISSVLAGTYEQYF. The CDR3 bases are TGTGCCATCAGTTCAGTACTAGCGGGGACCTACGAGCAGTACTTC.

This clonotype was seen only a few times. Here the CDR3 DNA reads TGCAGTGCTAGATCGGGAGGGGTCTACAATGAGCAGTTCTTC. Translated: CSARSGGVYNEQFF. This chain links TRBV20-1 with TRBJ2-1; 8 bases map to TRBD2. Germline loops: CDR1 DFQATT, CDR2 SNEGSKA (reference sequence). With 2 bases clipped from V and 3 bases from J, the junction kept 3 bases outside the gene matches. There are 14 residues in the CDR3.

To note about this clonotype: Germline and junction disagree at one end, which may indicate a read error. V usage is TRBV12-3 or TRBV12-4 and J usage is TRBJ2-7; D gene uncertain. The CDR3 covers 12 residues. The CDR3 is CACSLETYEQYF. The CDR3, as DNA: TGTGCCTGCAGTTTAGAAACCTACGAGCAGTACTTC.

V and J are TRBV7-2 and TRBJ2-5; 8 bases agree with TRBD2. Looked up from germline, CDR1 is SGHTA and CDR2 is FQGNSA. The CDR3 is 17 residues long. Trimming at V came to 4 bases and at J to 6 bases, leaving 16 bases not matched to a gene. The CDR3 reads CASSSRGWPAGAQTQYF. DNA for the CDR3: TGTGCCAGCAGCTCTAGAGGTTGGCCAGCGGGAGCCCAGACCCAGTACTTC. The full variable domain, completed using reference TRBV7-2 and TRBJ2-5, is GAGVSQSPSNKVTEKGKDVELRCDPISGHTALYWYRQSLGQGLEFLIYFQGNSAPDKSGLPSDRFSAERTGGSVSTLTIQRTQQEDSAVYLCASSSRGWPAGAQTQYFGPGTRLLVL.

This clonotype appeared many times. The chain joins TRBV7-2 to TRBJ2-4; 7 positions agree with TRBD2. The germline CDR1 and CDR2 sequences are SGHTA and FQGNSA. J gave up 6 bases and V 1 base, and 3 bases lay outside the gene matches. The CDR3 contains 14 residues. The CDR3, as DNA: TGTGCCAGCAGCTTAGGCCCGGGAGGAAACATTCAGTACTTC. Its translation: CASSLGPGGNIQYF.

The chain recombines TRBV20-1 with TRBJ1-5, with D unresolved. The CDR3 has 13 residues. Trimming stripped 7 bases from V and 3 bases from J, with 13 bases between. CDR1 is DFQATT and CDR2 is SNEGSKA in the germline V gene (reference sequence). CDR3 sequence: CSVGSDTNQPQHF. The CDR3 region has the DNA TGCAGTGTAGGGTCTGATACCAATCAGCCCCAGCATTTT.

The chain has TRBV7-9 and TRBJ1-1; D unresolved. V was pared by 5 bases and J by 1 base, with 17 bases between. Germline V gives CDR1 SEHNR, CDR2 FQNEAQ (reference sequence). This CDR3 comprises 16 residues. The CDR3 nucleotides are TGTGCCAGCAGCCCCAGGACCCGCGGTAGGAACACTGAAGCTTTCTTT. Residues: CASSPRTRGRNTEAFF.

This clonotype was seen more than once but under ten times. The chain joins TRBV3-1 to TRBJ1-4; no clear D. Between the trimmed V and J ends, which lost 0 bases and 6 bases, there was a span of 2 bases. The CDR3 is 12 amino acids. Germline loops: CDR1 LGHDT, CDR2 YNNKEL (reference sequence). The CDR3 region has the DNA TGTGCCAGCAGCCAAGATGATGAAAAACTGTTTTTT. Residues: CASSQDDEKLFF.